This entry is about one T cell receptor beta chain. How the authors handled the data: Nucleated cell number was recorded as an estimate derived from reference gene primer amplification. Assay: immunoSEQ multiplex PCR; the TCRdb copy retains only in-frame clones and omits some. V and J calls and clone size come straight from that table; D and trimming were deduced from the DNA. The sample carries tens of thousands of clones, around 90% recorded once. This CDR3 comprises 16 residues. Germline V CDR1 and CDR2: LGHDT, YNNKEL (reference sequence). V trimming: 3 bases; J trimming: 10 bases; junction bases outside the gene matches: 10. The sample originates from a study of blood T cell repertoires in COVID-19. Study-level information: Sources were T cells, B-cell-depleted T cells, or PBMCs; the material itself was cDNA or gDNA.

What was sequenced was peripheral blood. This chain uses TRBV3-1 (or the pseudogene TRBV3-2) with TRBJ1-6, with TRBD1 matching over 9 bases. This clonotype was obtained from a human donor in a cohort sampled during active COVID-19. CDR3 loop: CASSHKRDREESPLHF. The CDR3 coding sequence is TGTGCCAGCAGCCATAAGCGGGACAGGGAGGAATCACCCCTCCACTTT.